The next 21 T cell receptor beta chains were all read from a single sample in a study of cytomegalovirus exposure and HLA in healthy donors. Primers: 60 Vbeta forward and 13 Jbeta reverse. Repertoires were generated with immunoSEQ multiplex PCR, while TCRdb's copy carries only in-frame clones and drops some. The sample contains 130,000 or so clones, 60% to 85% of which appear only once. The specimen sequenced was PBMCs. These receptors all come from a woman aged 18-30 years in good health and CMV-seronegative.

The V and J genes are TRBV6-1 and TRBJ2-5; 12 positions agree with TRBD2. CDR1 is MNHNS, CDR2 SASEGT, per germline. The CDR3 consists of 15 residues. J lost 6 bases, V lost 5 bases, and 7 bases had no gene match. In DNA form, the CDR3 reads TGTGCCAGCAGTCCCGGACTAGCGGGGACAAAGACCCAGTACTTC. Protein: CASSPGLAGTKTQYF.

The J gene is TRBJ1-2, the V gene TRBV27; D unclear. Germline CDR1 reads MNHEY; CDR2 reads SMNVEV (reference sequence). The germline V and J ends were trimmed by 6 bases and 7 bases, with 12 bases remaining between them. CDR3 length: 12 amino acids. The CDR3 sequence: CASRDLGSGYTF. The CDR3 DNA reads as TGTGCCAGCAGGGACCTAGGGAGTGGCTACACCTTC.

V and J are TRBV7-9 and TRBJ2-5; 9 bases fit TRBD1. The CDR3 sequence is 13 residues long. The V gene end was trimmed by 6 bases and the J gene end by 5 bases; junction bases not matched to a gene: 4. The V gene's germline CDR1 is SEHNR and CDR2 FQNEAQ (reference sequence). CDR3 DNA: TGTGCCAGCAGACTAGGGACAGGGGAGACCCAGTACTTC. It yields the protein CASRLGTGETQYF.

This clone was observed a single time. V is TRBV18 and J is TRBJ2-7; TRBD1 aligns across 7 bases. The junction had 11 bases not matched to a gene; V was cut back by 4 bases and J by 2 bases. In germline, CDR1 is KGHSH, CDR2 LQKENI. CDR3 length equals 16 residues. Here the CDR3 DNA reads TGTGCCAGCTCACGAAACCCGGGACAGATTACCTACGAGCAGTACTTC. It yields the protein CASSRNPGQITYEQYF.

This chain joins TRBV28 and TRBJ1-1, with D tentatively TRBD1 (5 bases). V dropped 5 bases and J dropped 0 bases, with 19 bases sitting between them. The CDR3 extends over 17 amino acids. Looked up from germline, CDR1 is MDHEN and CDR2 is SYDVKM. CDR3 DNA: TGTGCCAGCAGTCCACCTGGGGGGGGACCAATGAACACTGAAGCTTTCTTT. It is translated as CASSPPGGGPMNTEAFF.

The V call is TRBV5-8, the J call TRBJ1-2, with TRBD1 matching 7 bases. CDR1 and CDR2 (germline): SGHTS, YDEGEE. The CDR3 has 14 amino acids. The V segment lost 4 bases and the J segment 4 bases; nucleotides outside the gene matches: 7. In nucleotides, the CDR3 is TGTGCCAGCAGCGCACAGGGGTGGAGCTATGGCTACACCTTC. Amino acids: CASSAQGWSYGYTF.

The chain recombines TRBV9 with TRBJ2-5; 10 nucleotides line up with TRBD1. The trim removed 3 bases at V and 5 bases at J, leaving 13 bases unmatched. The CDR3 is 17 amino acids. Germline CDR1 is SGDLS and CDR2 is YYNGEE. The CDR3 DNA sequence: TGTGCCAGCAGCGCCCTACTCGACAGGGGGCGCGGGGAGACCCAGTACTTC. As protein: CASSALLDRGRGETQYF.

The chain recombines TRBV6-1 with TRBJ1-1; D not resolved. Trimming took off 8 bases at V and 4 bases at J, with 8 bases between the two ends. This CDR3 is built from 11 residues. Germline assignment: CDR1 MNHNS and CDR2 SASEGT. The CDR3 loop is CASVVVTEAFF. The CDR3 nucleotides are TGTGCCAGCGTAGTCGTCACTGAAGCTTTCTTT.

V and J are TRBV7-9 and TRBJ2-7; TRBD1 matches 9 bases. The CDR3 spans 16 residues. V lost 6 bases and J lost 2; bases outside the gene matches: 11. Germline V gene lookup returns CDR1 SEHNR and CDR2 FQNEAQ (reference sequence). CDR3 amino acids: CASRGTGSRTTYEQYF. In DNA, the CDR3 is TGTGCCAGCAGGGGGACAGGGTCAAGGACAACCTACGAGCAGTACTTC.

The genes are TRBV14 and TRBJ2-7, with a weak D call TRBD2 (6 bases). This CDR3 is 15 amino acids long. Germline V gives CDR1 SGHDN, CDR2 FVKESK. Trimming left V 10 bases short and J 4 bases short, with 23 bases between. CDR3 sequence reads: CANRPGGVSGYEQYF. CDR3 sequence (DNA): TGTGCCAACCGGCCCGGCGGGGTTTCTGGGTACGAGCAGTACTTC. The complete variable domain, with remaining parts taken from reference TRBV14 and TRBJ2-7, reads EAGVTQFPSHSVIEKGQTVTLRCDPISGHDNLYWYRRVMGKEIKFLLHFVKESKQDESGMPNNRFLAERTGGTYSTLKVQPAELEDSGVYFCANRPGGVSGYEQYFGPGTRLTVT.

This clone was seen just once. The rearrangement joins TRBV11-1 to TRBJ1-2, with 9 bases matching TRBD1. Losses at the gene ends were 4 bases for V and 8 bases for J; bases not matched to a gene: 2. CDR3 length: 12 amino acids. Germline V gene lookup returns CDR1 SGHAT and CDR2 FQDESV (reference sequence). DNA for the CDR3: TGTGCCAGCAGCTCTACAGGGGGCGGCTACACCTTC. This sequence encodes CASSSTGGGYTF.

The chain is built from TRBV5-4 and TRBJ2-6; 9 bases align to TRBD1. This CDR3 has 15 amino acids. V lost 5 bases and J lost 2; bases outside the gene matches: 2. Germline V gene data show CDR1 as SGHNT and CDR2 as YYREEE (reference sequence). CDR3 residues: CASSWDRAGANVLTF. The DNA of the CDR3 is TGTGCCAGCAGTTGGGACAGGGCTGGGGCCAACGTCCTGACTTTC.

The chain joins TRBV5-4 to TRBJ2-7; tentative D call: TRBD1 (5 bases). The CDR3 loop spans 13 amino acids. The germline V and J ends were trimmed by 5 bases and 1 base, with 10 bases remaining between them. Germline V gene data show CDR1 as SGHNT and CDR2 as YYREEE (reference sequence). The CDR3 region has the DNA TGTGCCAGCAGTATGGACATATCCTACGAGCAGTACTTC. Amino acids: CASSMDISYEQYF.

This rearrangement joins TRBV7-2 to TRBJ2-2, with a tentative D call TRBD2 (6 bases). The CDR3 extends over 17 amino acids. Germline assignment: CDR1 SGHTA and CDR2 FQGNSA. The V end lost 7 bases, the J end lost 6 bases, and 24 bases lay between the germline ends. The CDR3 protein is CASTIKSGPLGAGELFF. DNA for the CDR3: TGTGCCAGCACCATAAAAAGCGGGCCTTTAGGCGCCGGGGAGCTGTTTTTT.

The V gene is TRBV2, the J gene TRBJ1-1, with TRBD1 as a possible D gene (6 bases). This CDR3 has 15 residues. Germline CDR1 is SNHLY and CDR2 is FYNNEI. V lost 2 bases and J lost 4, with 14 bases in between. This CDR3 reads CASSEIIRGSTEAFF. The CDR3 DNA is TGTGCCAGCAGTGAAATAATCAGGGGCAGCACTGAAGCTTTCTTT.

The chain uses TRBV6-1 and TRBJ1-1; possible D gene TRBD1, 5 bases. V was shortened by 7 bases and J by 7 bases, with 16 bases between the two germline ends. The CDR3 sequence is 13 residues long. Per germline, CDR1 MNHNS and CDR2 SASEGT. The CDR3 is CASTPLEGIEAFF. CDR3 nucleotide sequence: TGTGCCAGCACCCCATTGGAGGGGATTGAAGCTTTCTTT.

The gene calls are TRBV5-1 and TRBJ1-1; perhaps TRBD1 as D (6 bases). Trimming took off 0 bases at V and 7 bases at J, with 19 bases between the two ends. Germline lookup yields CDR1 SGHRS and CDR2 YFSETQ. The CDR3 is made up of 16 amino acids. This CDR3 is CASSLEWGGRGDEAFF. CDR3 coding DNA: TGCGCCAGCAGCTTGGAGTGGGGTGGCAGGGGAGATGAAGCTTTCTTT. Supplemented by reference TRBV5-1 and TRBJ1-1, the full variable domain reads KAGVTQTPRYLIKTRGQQVTLSCSPISGHRSVSWYQQTPGQGLQFLFEYFSETQRNKGNFPGRFSGRQFSNSRSEMNVSTLELGDSALYLCASSLEWGGRGDEAFFGQGTRLTVV.

The rearrangement links TRBV19 to TRBJ2-5, with TRBD2 matching 10 bases. Germline loops: CDR1 LNHDA, CDR2 SQIVND (reference sequence). With V trimmed by 9 bases and J by 0 bases, 7 bases remained unmatched. The CDR3 is 15 residues long. DNA of the CDR3: TGTGCCAGCAAGACTAGCGGGCCGGACCAAGAGACCCAGTACTTC. Its protein is CASKTSGPDQETQYF. The full variable domain, completed using reference TRBV19 and TRBJ2-5, is DGGITQSPKYLFRKEGQNVTLSCEQNLNHDAMYWYRQDPGQGLRLIYYSQIVNDFQKGDIAEGYSVSREKKESFPLTVTSAQKNPTAFYLCASKTSGPDQETQYFGPGTRLLVL.

The V call is TRBV5-6, the J call TRBJ2-1, with 13 bases matching TRBD2. Per germline, CDR1 SGHDT and CDR2 YYEEEE. The CDR3 covers 15 residues. V lost 5 bases to trimming and J lost 8 bases; unmatched junction nucleotides: 7. The CDR3 DNA reads as TGTGCCAGCAGTCCGACTAGCGGGAGGATGTATGAGCAGTTCTTC. Protein sequence: CASSPTSGRMYEQFF.

This CDR3 reads CASSRQLAGEDTGELFF. In DNA form, the CDR3 reads TGCGCCAGCAGCCGCCAACTAGCGGGAGAAGACACCGGGGAGCTGTTTTTT. This sequence joins TRBV5-1 and TRBJ2-2, with 11 positions matching TRBD2. With V trimmed by 4 bases and J by 3 bases, 8 bases remained unmatched. Looked up from germline, CDR1 is SGHRS and CDR2 is YFSETQ. The CDR3 runs 17 residues.

The chain joins TRBV5-1 to TRBJ1-2; unclear D gene. The germline CDR1 and CDR2 sequences are SGHRS and YFSETQ. The ends were cut back, 4 bases at V and 2 bases at J, with 12 bases in the middle. The CDR3 length is 14 residues. The CDR3 coding sequence is TGCGCCAGCAGCCCTGAGACAAGCAACTATGGCTACACCTTC. This encodes CASSPETSNYGYTF.